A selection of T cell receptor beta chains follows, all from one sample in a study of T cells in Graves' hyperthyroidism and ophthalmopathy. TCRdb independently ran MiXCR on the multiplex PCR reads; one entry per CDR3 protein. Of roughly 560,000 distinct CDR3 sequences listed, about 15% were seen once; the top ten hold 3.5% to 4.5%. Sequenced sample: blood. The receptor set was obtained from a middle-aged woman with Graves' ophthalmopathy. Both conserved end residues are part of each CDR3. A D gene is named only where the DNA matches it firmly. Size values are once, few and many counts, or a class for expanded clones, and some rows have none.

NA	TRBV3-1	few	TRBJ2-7	TGTGCCAGCAGCCAACAAGGGGAGCTTCCTTTGCAGTACTTC	CASSQQGELPLQYF
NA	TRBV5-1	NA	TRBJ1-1	TGCGCCAGCAGCTGGTTCGGCAGCCTGAACACTGAAGCTTTCTTT	CASSWFGSLNTEAFF
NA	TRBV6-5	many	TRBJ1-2	TGTGCCAGCAGTTACTCGTCAGGGTCCAACTATGGCTACACCTTC	CASSYSSGSNYGYTF
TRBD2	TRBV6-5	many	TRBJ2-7	TGTGCCAGCAGTTATTACGGGACTAGCGCTCGGGAGGAGCAGTACTTC	CASSYYGTSAREEQYF
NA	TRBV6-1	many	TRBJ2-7	TGTGCCAGCAGTACCGGGACGACAATCTCCTACGAGCAGTACTTC	CASSTGTTISYEQYF
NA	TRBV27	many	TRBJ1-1	TGTGCCAGCAGTTTAACTCCTGACAGCGCTGAAGCTTTCTTT	CASSLTPDSAEAFF
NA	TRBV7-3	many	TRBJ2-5	TGTGCCAGCAGCTTAAATGCCCAAGAGACCCAGTACTTC	CASSLNAQETQYF
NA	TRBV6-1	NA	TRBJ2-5	TGTGCCAGCACCGACTCTGCGGAGACCCAGTACTTC	CASTDSAETQYF
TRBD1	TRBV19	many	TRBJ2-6	TGTGCCAGTAGTTCGATCGGACAGGGATCTGGGGCCAACGTCCTGACTTTC	CASSSIGQGSGANVLTF
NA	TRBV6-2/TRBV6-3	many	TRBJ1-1	TGTGCCAGCAGTTACTTTCCTTCCACTGAAGCTTTCTTT	CASSYFPSTEAFF
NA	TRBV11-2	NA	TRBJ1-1	TGTGCCAGCAGCTCCCAGGGGTTTGAAGCTTTCTTT	CASSSQGFEAFF
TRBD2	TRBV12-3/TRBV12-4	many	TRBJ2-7	TGTGCCAGCAGTAAACTAGCGGGAGAGGGATACGAGCAGTACTTC	CASSKLAGEGYEQYF
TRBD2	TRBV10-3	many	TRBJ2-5	TGTGCCATCAGGGGACTAGCGGGAGGGGAGACCCAGTACTTC	CAIRGLAGGETQYF
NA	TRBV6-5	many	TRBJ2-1	TGTGCCAGCAGTTACTTACAGGAGGGCCGGGGCAATGAGCAGTTCTTC	CASSYLQEGRGNEQFF
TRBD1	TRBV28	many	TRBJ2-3	TGTGCCAGCAGTTTAACAGGGGGAGATACGCAGTATTTT	CASSLTGGDTQYF
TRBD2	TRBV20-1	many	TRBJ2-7	TGCAGTGCTAGCCCGGGAGGGACAATTCCCGAGCAGTACTTC	CSASPGGTIPEQYF
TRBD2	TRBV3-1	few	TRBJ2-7	TGTGCCAGCAGCCAAGCTAGCGGGAGTCGCGGCGAGCAGTACTTC	CASSQASGSRGEQYF
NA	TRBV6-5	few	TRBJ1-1	TGTGCCAGCAGTTACGCACAGGAGAACACTGAAGCTTTCTTT	CASSYAQENTEAFF
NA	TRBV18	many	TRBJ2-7	TGTGCCAGCAGCCCGGGGAGGTCCTACGAGCAGTACTTC	CASSPGRSYEQYF
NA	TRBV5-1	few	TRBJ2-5	TGCGCCAGCAGCCCGACAGGACAGCTAAGAGTGACCCAGTACTTC	CASSPTGQLRVTQYF
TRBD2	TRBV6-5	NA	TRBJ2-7	TGTGCCAGCAGTTACCCGAGCGGGAGGGGCTCCTACGAGCAGTACTTC	CASSYPSGRGSYEQYF
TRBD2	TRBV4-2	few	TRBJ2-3	TGTGCCAGCAGCCCACCCCTGGGAGGGACTAGCGCTACTCTGCCAGATACGCAGTATTTT	CASSPPLGGTSATLPDTQYF
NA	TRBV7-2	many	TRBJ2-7	TGTGCCAGCCGTCGGGACTCTGGGGGCGAGCAGTACTTC	CASRRDSGGEQYF
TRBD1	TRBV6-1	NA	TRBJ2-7	TGTGCCAGCAGTAGAACTTGGACAGGGGGCGGCGAGCAGTACTTC	CASSRTWTGGGEQYF
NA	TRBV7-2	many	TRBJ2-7	TGTGCCAGCAGCCACGGGACTTCCTACGAGCAGTACTTC	CASSHGTSYEQYF
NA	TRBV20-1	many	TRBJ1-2	TGCAGTGCTAGAGTACAGGCTAACTATGGCTACACCTTC	CSARVQANYGYTF
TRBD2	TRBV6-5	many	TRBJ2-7	TGTGCCAGCAGTTACGGACGGGGGGGAAGGTTTGGCGAGCAGTACTTC	CASSYGRGGRFGEQYF
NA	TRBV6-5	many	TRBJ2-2	TGTGCCAGCAGTTACTTGACAGGCGGGCGGAACACCGGGGAGCTGTTTTTT	CASSYLTGGRNTGELFF